This T cell receptor beta chain is from a study of cytomegalovirus exposure and HLA in healthy donors. The CDR3 has 14 residues. CDR1 SGHRS and CDR2 YFSETQ come from the germline V gene. V trimming: 4 bases; J trimming: 7 bases; junction bases outside the gene matches: 7. PCR amplification relied on 60 Vbeta primers (plus 13 Jbeta primers). The table came from immunoSEQ multiplex PCR; TCRdb's copy has only in-frame clones and leaves some out. The sample has some 150,000 clones; 65% to 80% are singletons. The chain recombines TRBV5-1 with TRBJ1-5; 8 bases are shared with TRBD1. The receptor comes from a male donor in good health and CMV-seronegative. Sample: PBMCs. The CDR3 DNA reads TGCGCCAGCAGCCCCGGGACAGGTGAACAGCCCCAGCATTTT. Translating it yields CASSPGTGEQPQHF.